The 27 T cell receptor beta chains listed next were all sequenced from one sample in a study of blood T cells in healthy people across ages. For the second PCR, which ran for 7 to 11 cycles, a sample-barcoded 5' primer and a J-beta primer mix were used. TCRdb re-analysed the 5' RACE reads in MiXCR, keeping a single row per CDR3 protein. The sample includes 540,000 or so distinct CDR3 sequences, approximately 25% seen only once; the top ten take approximately 8.7%. This same sample was also part of a study on T cells of mothers and their children.

What was sequenced was blood. The source of these receptors is a boy aged 5-17 years in good health.

V usage is TRBV20-1 and J usage is TRBJ1-2; 7 nucleotides match TRBD1. Germline V gene sequence: CDR1 DFQATT, CDR2 SNEGSKA (reference sequence). V was pared by 3 bases and J by 3 bases, with 13 bases of the junction left unmatched. This CDR3 contains 16 residues. The CDR3 reads CSARVLGQVSDYGYTF. The CDR3 DNA is TGCAGTGCTAGGGTTCTCGGACAGGTCTCGGACTATGGCTACACCTTC.

This rearrangement joins TRBV30 to TRBJ1-1, with D possibly being TRBD1 (6 bases). The germline V and J ends were trimmed by 7 bases and 4 bases, with 22 bases remaining between them. The germline CDR1 and CDR2 sequences are GTSNPN and SVGIG (reference sequence). This CDR3 contains 15 residues. This chain's CDR3 is CASGGQSQGLTEAFF. DNA of the CDR3: TGTGCCTCGGGCGGACAGTCACAAGGTCTCACTGAAGCTTTCTTT.

This clonotype has just a few counts. V usage is TRBV28 and J usage is TRBJ2-7; possibly TRBD2 for D (5 bases). V was cut by 2 bases and J by 2 bases, with 13 bases left in between. This CDR3 is 15 amino acids long. Germline lookup yields CDR1 MDHEN and CDR2 SYDVKM. The CDR3 nucleotides are TGTGCCAGCAGTTTAACTGTGCGGGTTCCCTACGAGCAGTACTTC. Translating gives CASSLTVRVPYEQYF.

Regarding this clonotype: A much larger clone sits a single nucleotide away, making a read error possible. As the CDR3 is not closed by the conserved phenylalanine or tryptophan, this likely results from a read error. The V gene is TRBV4-2, the J gene TRBJ2-5; D call uncertain. The DNA end favors TRBJ2-1, so the J call may be wrong. Germline CDR1 is LGHNA and CDR2 is YNFKEQ. The CDR3 spans 13 residues. The CDR3 region is CASSQVSYNEQFL. The CDR3 DNA reads TGTGCCAGCAGCCAAGTCAGCTACAATGAGCAGTTCCTC.

The chain has TRBV7-9 and TRBJ2-5; 9 positions match TRBD1. V was pared by 7 bases and J by 2 bases, with 11 bases of the junction left unmatched. The CDR3 sequence is 16 residues long. CDR1 and CDR2 (germline): SEHNR, FQNEAQ (reference sequence). The CDR3 coding sequence is TGTGCCAGCACCCCCGTGGGACAGGGTCCTCAAGAGACCCAGTACTTC. Residues: CASTPVGQGPQETQYF.

The gene calls are TRBV5-1 and TRBJ2-7; 9 bases match TRBD1. From germline, CDR1 is SGHRS and CDR2 YFSETQ. Germline trimming cut 3 bases from V and 2 bases from J; bases unmatched to any gene: 3. CDR3 size: 14 residues. This CDR3 reads CASSSRTGAYEQYF. CDR3 in DNA: TGCGCCAGCAGCTCACGGACAGGGGCCTACGAGCAGTACTTC.

V and J are TRBV5-5 and TRBJ2-7; D not certain. Deletions cut 6 bases from V and 1 base from J, with 17 bases between. Germline lookup yields CDR1 SGHKS and CDR2 YYEKEE (reference sequence). The CDR3 contains 15 residues. CDR3 region: CASNSTWTSSYEQYF. CDR3 DNA sequence: TGTGCCAGCAACTCGACTTGGACCTCGTCCTACGAGCAGTACTTC.

Only a few counts were recorded for this clonotype. The chain couples TRBV27 to TRBJ2-5; possible D gene TRBD2, 7 bases. The germline CDR1 and CDR2 sequences are MNHEY and SMNVEV (reference sequence). V was trimmed by 3 bases and J by 2 bases, leaving 13 bases between them. The CDR3 runs 15 residues. CDR3 residues: CASSFGGHGQETQYF. CDR3 bases: TGTGCCAGCAGTTTCGGGGGGCACGGGCAAGAGACCCAGTACTTC.

The chain carries TRBV18 and TRBJ2-5, with a weak D call TRBD1 (5 bases). The DNA end is a closer match to TRBJ2-7, so the J assignment may be wrong. CDR1 and CDR2 (germline): KGHSH, LQKENI. The CDR3 runs 15 residues. The CDR3 DNA is TGTGCCAGCTCACCAAGATCAGGGAAGGACTACGAGCAGTACTTC. Its protein is CASSPRSGKDYEQYF.

On this clonotype: Sequence at one end of the junction differs from germline and may be a read error. The chain joins TRBV5-1 to TRBJ2-7; 7 bases fit TRBD2. Germline V gene data show CDR1 as SGHRS and CDR2 as YFSETQ. This CDR3 is 16 amino acids long. DNA for the CDR3: TGCGCCAGCGGCTTAGAGTCGGGAGGAAACTCCTACGAGCAGTACTTC. Translating it yields CASGLESGGNSYEQYF.

This clonotype occurred a few times. One end of the junction varies from germline; a read error may be responsible. This sequence joins TRBV5-4 and TRBJ2-3, with 15 bases aligning to TRBD2. The CDR3 contains 13 residues. Germline lookup yields CDR1 SGHNT and CDR2 YYREEE (reference sequence). The CDR3 region is CASSEGLAGGPDF. The CDR3 region has the DNA TGTGCCAGCAGCGAAGGACTAGCGGGGGGGCCGGATTTT.

The chain recombines TRBV7-9 with TRBJ2-6, with D hard to call. V lost 2 bases and J lost 6, with 14 bases in between. The CDR3 covers 16 residues. Per germline, CDR1 SEHNR and CDR2 FQNEAQ (reference sequence). CDR3: CASSLSAGLEANVLTF. CDR3 in DNA: TGTGCCAGCAGCTTATCGGCTGGGTTGGAGGCCAACGTCCTGACTTTC.

V is TRBV12-3 or TRBV12-4 and J is TRBJ1-4, with TRBD1 matching over 9 bases. The CDR3 sequence is 15 residues long. Trimming cost V 5 bases and J 6 bases; bases outside gene matches: 7. For the CDR3, the DNA is TGTGCCAGCAGTAACCACAGGGGGCAGGATGAAAAACTGTTTTTT. Its protein is CASSNHRGQDEKLFF.

This clonotype was seen only a few times. The gene calls are TRBV2 and TRBJ2-4, with TRBD1 matching over 12 bases. The CDR3 sequence is 13 residues long. Trimming removed 6 bases from V and 8 bases from J; junction bases left unmatched: 2. Germline V gives CDR1 SNHLY, CDR2 FYNNEI. CDR3 in amino acids: CASRGQGAYIQYF. CDR3 coding DNA: TGTGCCAGCAGGGGACAGGGGGCTTACATTCAGTACTTC.

Ten or more counts support this clonotype. The chain links TRBV25-1 to TRBJ1-4; 8 bases match TRBD1. Unmatched junction bases numbered 7, after V lost 5 bases and J lost 5 bases. Germline CDR1 is MGHDK and CDR2 is SYGVNS. The CDR3 consists of 15 residues. CDR3 coding DNA: TGTGCCAGCAGTAGCGGACAGGGACCGAATGAAAAACTGTTTTTT. This translates into CASSSGQGPNEKLFF.

The chain links TRBV2 to TRBJ1-3, with D possibly being TRBD1 (6 bases). The V end was cut by 4 bases, the J end by 5 bases, with 12 bases between. The CDR3 runs to 14 residues. Germline assignment: CDR1 SNHLY and CDR2 FYNNEI. The CDR3 DNA sequence: TGTGCCAGCAGTGTGGTGGGGGGCCGAAACACCATATATTTT. It encodes CASSVVGGRNTIYF.

This rearrangement joins TRBV28 to TRBJ2-7, with D possibly being TRBD2 (6 bases). The CDR3 sequence is 15 residues long. The V end was cut by 7 bases, the J end by 0 bases, with 16 bases between. Germline lookup yields CDR1 MDHEN and CDR2 SYDVKM. CDR3 protein: CASTHGGLSSYEQYF. The CDR3 DNA is TGTGCCAGCACGCACGGAGGGCTCAGCTCCTACGAGCAGTACTTC.

The table lists this clonotype with a few counts. This chain links TRBV7-3 with TRBJ2-5, with 14 bases lining up with TRBD2. The better agreement between TRBJ2-1 and the DNA end casts doubt on the J call. CDR3 size: 16 residues. The V gene's germline CDR1 is SGHTA and CDR2 FQGTGA. Written as DNA, the CDR3 is TGTGCCAGCAGCATAGGGACTAGCGGGAGTTTCAATGAGCAGTTCTTC. Translated, it gives CASSIGTSGSFNEQFF.

The gene calls are TRBV7-2 and TRBJ1-3, with D perhaps TRBD1 (5 bases). With 5 bases removed from V and 7 bases from J, the gap between germline ends came to 12 bases. Germline V gives CDR1 SGHTA, CDR2 FQGNSA. The CDR3 sequence is 13 residues long. The CDR3 nucleotides read TGTGCCAGCAGCCTCCTCCGGGGGAACACCATATATTTT. Translating it yields CASSLLRGNTIYF. The full variable domain, in which reference TRBV7-2 and TRBJ1-3 provide the parts outside the CDR3, is GAGVSQSPSNKVTEKGKDVELRCDPISGHTALYWYRQSLGQGLEFLIYFQGNSAPDKSGLPSDRFSAERTGGSVSTLTIQRTQQEDSAVYLCASSLLRGNTIYFGEGSWLTVV.

Remarks on this clonotype: This may arise from a read error, as a much more abundant clone is one base away. The chain joins TRBV28 to TRBJ2-1; a possible D gene is TRBD1 (6 bases). CDR3 length equals 14 residues. V lost 5 bases and J lost 5, with 13 bases in between. Per the germline V gene, CDR1 is MDHEN and CDR2 is SYDVKM. In nucleotides, the CDR3 is TGTGCCAGCAGTCCCATGGACAGCCACAATGAGCAGTTCTTC. Amino acids: CASSPMDSHNEQFF.

J is TRBJ1-4 and V is TRBV7-2; the D is unclear. The length of the CDR3 is 15 residues. The V gene lost 2 bases and the J gene lost 0 bases, with 7 bases spanning the gap. The germline V gene has CDR1 SGHTA and CDR2 FQGNSA. In DNA, the CDR3 is TGTGCCAGCAGCTTAATGCAGTCAACTAATGAAAAACTGTTTTTT. Translated: CASSLMQSTNEKLFF.

This clonotype has just a few counts. This chain joins TRBV7-6 and TRBJ2-7; 7 bases are a match to TRBD2. Germline assignment: CDR1 SGHVS and CDR2 FNYEAQ. J was trimmed by 2 bases and V by 4 bases; bases with no gene match: 5. The CDR3 totals 14 residues. The CDR3 region has the DNA TGTGCCAGCAGCTCCGGGACTAATACCTACGAGCAGTACTTC. This gives the protein CASSSGTNTYEQYF.

The V call is TRBV4-1, the J call TRBJ2-7; 7 bases match TRBD1. The germline gives CDR1 MGHRA, CDR2 YSYEKL. CDR3 length: 14 residues. The V segment lost 1 base and the J segment 0 bases; nucleotides outside the gene matches: 0. DNA for the CDR3: TGCGCCAGCAGCCAAGGGGACAGCTCCTACGAGCAGTACTTC. The encoded protein is CASSQGDSSYEQYF.

The chain has TRBV20-1 and TRBJ2-3; a weak D match, TRBD2 (5 bases). CDR1 DFQATT and CDR2 SNEGSKA come from the germline V gene (reference sequence). This CDR3 spans 15 amino acids. The V gene lost 6 bases and the J gene lost 4 bases, with 20 bases spanning the gap. CDR3 region: CSASGSQSRSDTQYF. In DNA form, the CDR3 reads TGCAGTGCATCGGGGTCTCAGAGTCGGTCAGATACGCAGTATTTT.

The chain is built from TRBV20-1 and TRBJ2-1; D unclear. This CDR3 comprises 17 residues. V lost 0 bases to trimming and J lost 2 bases, with 17 bases between them. Germline V gene sequence: CDR1 DFQATT, CDR2 SNEGSKA (reference sequence). The CDR3 DNA follows: TGCAGTGCTAGAGATGCTGACCCTGACTGGACCTACAATGAGCAGTTCTTC. As protein: CSARDADPDWTYNEQFF.

The V call is TRBV3-1, the J call TRBJ2-5, with D unclear. The CDR3 consists of 13 residues. Germline CDR1 and CDR2: LGHDT and YNNKEL (reference sequence). V was cut by 3 bases and J by 1 base, with 6 bases left in between. The CDR3 bases are TGTGCCAGCAGCCACCCAGTCCAAGAGACCCAGTACTTC. This gives the protein CASSHPVQETQYF.

This clonotype was counted ten times or more. The chain has TRBV6-2 or TRBV6-3 and TRBJ2-2, with 7 bases lining up with TRBD2. The germline V gene encodes CDR1 MNHEY and CDR2 SVGEGT. This CDR3 spans 15 amino acids. V lost 4 bases to trimming and J lost 1 base; unmatched junction nucleotides: 3. CDR3 nucleotides: TGTGCCAGCAGTTTGGCTAGCGGGAACACCGGGGAGCTGTTTTTT. Translated: CASSLASGNTGELFF.